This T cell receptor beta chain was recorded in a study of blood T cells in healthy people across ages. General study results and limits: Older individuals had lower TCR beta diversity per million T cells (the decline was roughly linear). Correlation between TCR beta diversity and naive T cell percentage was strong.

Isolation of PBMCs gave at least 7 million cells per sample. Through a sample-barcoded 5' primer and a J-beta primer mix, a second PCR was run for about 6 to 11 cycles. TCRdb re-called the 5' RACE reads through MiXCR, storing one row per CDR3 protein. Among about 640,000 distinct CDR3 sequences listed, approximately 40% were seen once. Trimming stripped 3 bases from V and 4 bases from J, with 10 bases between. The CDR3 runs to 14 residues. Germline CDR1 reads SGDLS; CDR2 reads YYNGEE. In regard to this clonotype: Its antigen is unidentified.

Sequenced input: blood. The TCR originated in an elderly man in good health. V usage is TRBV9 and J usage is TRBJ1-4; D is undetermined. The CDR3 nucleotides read TGTGCCAGCAGCGAAAGCGGACTTAATGAAAAACTGTTTTTT. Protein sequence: CASSESGLNEKLFF.